These 21 T cell receptor beta chains share one sample of origin, sequenced in a study of blood T cell repertoires in COVID-19. Some clones are missing from TCRdb's copy, which holds only in-frame ones; the method was immunoSEQ multiplex PCR. This table has approximately 300,000 clones, 87% appearing once. Material: peripheral blood. The receptors stem from a man aged 18-30 years with active or convalescent COVID-19.

The genes are TRBV6-1 and TRBJ2-5; TRBD1 aligns across 7 bases. Germline CDR1 is MNHNS and CDR2 is SASEGT. The junction had 9 bases not matched to a gene; V was cut back by 0 bases and J by 5 bases. The CDR3 runs 16 residues. This CDR3 is CASSEATGAVSETQYF. CDR3 DNA sequence: TGTGCCAGCAGTGAAGCTACAGGGGCGGTATCGGAGACCCAGTACTTC.

The V call is TRBV5-1, the J call TRBJ2-1; D perhaps matches TRBD2 (5 bases). The V end was cut by 4 bases, the J end by 5 bases, with 13 bases between. CDR3 length equals 14 residues. Per germline, CDR1 SGHRS and CDR2 YFSETQ. The CDR3 sequence: CASSEGFVNNEQFF. The CDR3 nucleotides are TGCGCCAGCAGCGAGGGCTTTGTAAACAATGAGCAGTTCTTC.

This chain connects TRBV2 to TRBJ1-1; TRBD1 might be the D (5 bases). V shed 7 bases and J shed 3 bases, with 9 bases lying between them. CDR1 and CDR2 (germline): SNHLY, FYNNEI. This CDR3 has 12 residues. CDR3 sequence: CASKGDYTEAFF. The CDR3 DNA is TGTGCCAGCAAAGGGGATTACACTGAAGCTTTCTTT.

The chain is built from TRBV28 and TRBJ2-5, with a possible D match to TRBD1 (6 bases). There are 15 residues in the CDR3. Germline-derived CDR1 and CDR2 are MDHEN and SYDVKM. Trimming took 2 bases from V and 9 from J, leaving 19 bases between them. The CDR3 here is CASSLVQGRYGAQYF. In DNA, the CDR3 is TGTGCCAGCAGTTTAGTACAGGGACGGTACGGGGCCCAGTACTTC. The full variable domain, completed using reference TRBV28 and TRBJ2-5, is DVKVTQSSRYLVKRTGEKVFLECVQDMDHENMFWYRQDPGLGLRLIYFSYDVKMKEKGDIPEGYSVSREKKERFSLILESASTNQTSMYLCASSLVQGRYGAQYFGPGTRLLVL.

The chain recombines TRBV19 with TRBJ2-7; 9 bases are a match to TRBD1. CDR3 length: 15 amino acids. The ends lost 10 bases at V and 1 base at J; junction bases unmatched: 11. Germline-derived CDR1 and CDR2 are LNHDA and SQIVND (reference sequence). The CDR3: CATTGQGTNSYEQYF. DNA of the CDR3: TGTGCCACGACAGGACAGGGGACGAATTCCTACGAGCAGTACTTC.

J is TRBJ2-7 and V is TRBV5-1, with D possibly matching TRBD1 (6 bases). CDR3 length: 14 residues. CDR1 and CDR2 from the germline V gene are SGHRS and YFSETQ. V lost 3 bases to trimming and J lost 0 bases, with 10 bases between them. The CDR3 DNA reads as TGCGCCAGCAGCTCCTCGGGACACTCCTACGAGCAGTACTTC. It yields the protein CASSSSGHSYEQYF.

This sequence joins TRBV28 and TRBJ1-2; 7 bases are shared with TRBD1. V lost 4 bases, J lost 5 bases, and 4 bases stayed unmatched. CDR1 is MDHEN, CDR2 SYDVKM, per germline. This CDR3 spans 13 amino acids. CDR3 sequence reads: CASSSGTVYGYTF. The CDR3 bases are TGTGCCAGCAGTTCCGGGACAGTTTATGGCTACACCTTC.

The gene calls are TRBV5-5 and TRBJ2-5, with a weak D call TRBD2 (6 bases). Germline CDR1 is SGHKS and CDR2 is YYEKEE (reference sequence). The CDR3 loop spans 15 amino acids. Trimming removed 6 bases at V and 3 bases at J, with 18 bases between. This CDR3 is CASNTGSWGEETQYF. The DNA of the CDR3 is TGTGCCAGCAACACCGGGAGTTGGGGAGAAGAGACCCAGTACTTC.

The V gene is TRBV18, the J gene TRBJ1-5, with D hard to call. The CDR3 has 15 residues. In germline, CDR1 is KGHSH, CDR2 LQKENI. With 0 bases removed from V and 7 bases from J, the gap between germline ends came to 13 bases. The CDR3 region has the DNA TGTGCCAGCTCACCACCCGGCCGAAACAGCCAGCCCCAGCATTTT. Its translation is CASSPPGRNSQPQHF.

In its sample, this clone was seen once. The chain links TRBV15 to TRBJ2-7; a possible D gene is TRBD2 (5 bases). Trimming removed 0 bases from V and 4 bases from J, with 7 bases in between. Germline V gene data show CDR1 as LNHNV and CDR2 as YYDKDF (reference sequence). The CDR3 contains 13 residues. The CDR3 here is CATSRDRDYEQYF. The CDR3, as DNA: TGTGCCACCAGCAGAGATCGGGATTACGAGCAGTACTTC.

The V gene is TRBV7-8, the J gene TRBJ2-7; D perhaps matches TRBD1 (5 bases). The CDR3 has 15 amino acids. CDR1 and CDR2 (germline): SGHVS, FQNEAQ. Trimming took off 5 bases at V and 1 base at J, with 15 bases between the two ends. CDR3 coding DNA: TGTGCCAGCAGCCCGGGCGGACACCCGTCCTACGAGCAGTACTTC. Its protein product is CASSPGGHPSYEQYF.

This clone was recorded at least ten times. V and J are TRBV2 and TRBJ1-2; 7 bases fit TRBD1. The V gene's germline CDR1 is SNHLY and CDR2 FYNNEI. This CDR3 is built from 16 residues. J was trimmed by 7 bases and V by 5 bases; bases with no gene match: 16. In DNA form, the CDR3 reads TGTGCCAGCAGTATAACAATACAGGGGAATGACTCTGGCTACACCTTC. As protein: CASSITIQGNDSGYTF.

This clone was detected only a few times. The V gene is TRBV4-3, the J gene TRBJ2-7; D may be TRBD2 (6 bases). From germline, CDR1 is LGHNA and CDR2 YSLEER. The length of the CDR3 is 18 residues. V was clipped by 4 bases and J by 2 bases, with 24 bases between them. The CDR3 coding sequence is TGCGCCAGCAGCCCCCAGGAGGGGTTGGGGCCGGCCGCCTACGAGCAGTACTTC. Protein: CASSPQEGLGPAAYEQYF.

The rearrangement uses TRBV27 and TRBJ2-7, with 10 bases fitting TRBD1. CDR1 is MNHEY, CDR2 SMNVEV, per germline (reference sequence). V trimming: 4 bases; J trimming: 5 bases; junction bases outside the gene matches: 8. CDR3 size: 15 residues. The CDR3 region has the DNA TGTGCCAGCAGTTCAAGGACAGGGGGTCTCGACGAGCAGTACTTC. Its translation is CASSSRTGGLDEQYF.

This chain connects TRBV6-2 or TRBV6-3 to TRBJ2-7; D is uncertain. CDR3 size: 17 residues. Trimming shortened V by 0 bases and J by 0 bases, and 15 bases separated the two germline ends. Germline-derived CDR1 and CDR2 are MNHEY and SVGEGT. The CDR3 here is CASSYSRHSLPSYEQYF. The CDR3 bases are TGTGCCAGCAGTTACTCAAGACACTCTCTCCCCTCCTACGAGCAGTACTTC.

The chain has TRBV28 and TRBJ2-1; 9 bases align to TRBD1. V lost 4 bases and J lost 6; bases outside the gene matches: 4. This CDR3 is 14 amino acids long. The germline gives CDR1 MDHEN, CDR2 SYDVKM. The CDR3 loop is CASSYRDRVNEQFF. CDR3 bases: TGTGCCAGCAGTTACCGGGACAGGGTCAATGAGCAGTTCTTC.

Here the CDR3 DNA reads TGCGCCAGCAGCTTGGCTGGCTCCGGGGGTCAGCCCCAGCATTTT. Translated, it gives CASSLAGSGGQPQHF. The gene calls are TRBV5-1 and TRBJ1-5; a possible D gene is TRBD1 (5 bases). The CDR3 covers 15 residues. V lost 0 bases, J lost 6 bases, and 13 bases lay in between. The germline V gene has CDR1 SGHRS and CDR2 YFSETQ.

The V and J genes are TRBV11-2 and TRBJ2-7, with 8 bases that match TRBD2. The V segment lost 5 bases and the J segment 5 bases; nucleotides outside the gene matches: 14. Germline loops: CDR1 SGHAT, CDR2 FQNNGV. This CDR3 has 16 amino acids. The CDR3 is CASSNLRSGSPHEQYF. CDR3 DNA sequence: TGTGCCAGCAGCAACCTCCGAAGCGGGAGTCCCCACGAGCAGTACTTC.

The rearrangement uses TRBV9 and TRBJ2-7; no firm D call. Germline assignment: CDR1 SGDLS and CDR2 YYNGEE. V gave up 0 bases and J gave up 0 bases, with 10 bases separating them. The CDR3 is made up of 15 amino acids. In DNA form, the CDR3 reads TGTGCCAGCAGCGTAGGAGACACTCACTCCTACGAGCAGTACTTC. It specifies CASSVGDTHSYEQYF.

V gene TRBV15 combines with J gene TRBJ2-4, with 9 positions matching TRBD1. V lost 4 bases and J lost 2; bases outside the gene matches: 9. This CDR3 has 17 amino acids. Looked up from germline, CDR1 is LNHNV and CDR2 is YYDKDF (reference sequence). The CDR3 nucleotides read TGTGCCACCAGCACCACAGGGGGCGCAGAACCCAAAAACATTCAGTACTTC. Translation gives CATSTTGGAEPKNIQYF.

The table lists this clone with a count of one. The genes are TRBV27 and TRBJ2-1; 12 bases line up with TRBD2. This CDR3 is 15 amino acids long. The germline V gene encodes CDR1 MNHEY and CDR2 SMNVEV (reference sequence). V trimming: 8 bases; J trimming: 9 bases; junction bases outside the gene matches: 11. The CDR3 DNA is TGTGCCAGCCCAAACGGACTAGCGGGAAGGGGTGAGCAGTTCTTC. It yields the protein CASPNGLAGRGEQFF.